This passage covers 21 T cell receptor beta chains from one sample sequenced in a study of T cells in localized non-small cell lung cancer. Sequenced by immunoSEQ multiplex PCR; TCRdb stores in-frame clones only, minus some. The sample holds fewer than 30,000 clones; approximately 84% are singletons and the top ten take roughly 4.8%. Sequenced material: peripheral blood mononuclear cells, taken before any cancer treatment. The receptors were sampled from a man aged 35 to 70 with stage III lung adenocarcinoma.

The V call is TRBV5-4, the J call TRBJ1-3; D is uncertain. Germline CDR1 is SGHNT and CDR2 is YYREEE (reference sequence). Deletions cut 1 base from V and 9 bases from J, with 14 bases between. This CDR3 has 14 residues. The CDR3 here is CASSLWGSSGTIYF. The CDR3 coding sequence is TGTGCCAGCAGCTTGTGGGGTTCCAGCGGCACCATATATTTT.

V is TRBV6-6 and J is TRBJ1-2, with D perhaps TRBD1 (6 bases). CDR3 length: 13 amino acids. Trimming took off 6 bases at V and 6 bases at J, with 14 bases between the two ends. Germline CDR1 reads MNHNY; CDR2 reads SVGAGI (reference sequence). The CDR3 bases are TGTGCCAGCAGGAACGGGGGGGCAGATGGCTACACCTTC. It specifies CASRNGGADGYTF.

CDR3 protein: CASSQPLRDLNEKLFF. CDR3 nucleotides: TGCGCCAGCAGCCAACCTCTAAGGGATCTCAATGAAAAACTGTTTTTT. This rearrangement joins TRBV4-1 to TRBJ1-4; no firm D call. This CDR3 is 16 amino acids long. V lost 2 bases and J 5 bases, leaving 15 bases between the germline ends. Germline CDR1 and CDR2: MGHRA and YSYEKL.

This clone came up a few times. This sequence joins TRBV6-1 and TRBJ2-7; 8 bases agree with TRBD1. This CDR3 comprises 13 residues. Per germline, CDR1 MNHNS and CDR2 SASEGT. J was trimmed by 4 bases and V by 4 bases; bases with no gene match: 3. Here the CDR3 reads CASSGRQGYEQYF. The CDR3 coding sequence is TGTGCCAGCAGTGGGAGACAGGGGTACGAGCAGTACTTC.

This chain connects TRBV11-2 to TRBJ2-2; D remains ambiguous. CDR3 length equals 14 residues. V was shortened by 5 bases and J by 7 bases, with 14 bases between the two germline ends. Germline values: CDR1 SGHAT, CDR2 FQNNGV. CDR3 loop: CASSPSGTYGELFF. The CDR3 DNA reads as TGTGCCAGCAGCCCCTCAGGAACATACGGGGAGCTGTTTTTT.

This chain connects TRBV2 to TRBJ2-2; D not certain. CDR1 SNHLY and CDR2 FYNNEI come from the germline V gene. This CDR3 has 14 residues. Trimming pared 6 bases from V and 0 bases from J, leaving 8 bases between. The CDR3 protein is CASRKRSNTGELFF. The CDR3 bases are TGTGCCAGCAGGAAGCGCTCGAACACCGGGGAGCTGTTTTTT.

For the CDR3, the DNA is TGTGCCAGCTTGGGACAGGGGTTTTTTCAGCCCCAGCATTTT. It specifies CASLGQGFFQPQHF. The chain has TRBV6-1 and TRBJ1-5, with 10 bases fitting TRBD1. The V and J ends lost 8 bases and 6 bases, in that order; junction bases with no gene match: 7. CDR3 length: 14 amino acids. From germline, CDR1 is MNHNS and CDR2 SASEGT.

The genes are TRBV5-1 and TRBJ2-7; the D is unclear. Germline lookup yields CDR1 SGHRS and CDR2 YFSETQ. The ends were cut back, 4 bases at V and 4 bases at J, with 18 bases in the middle. There are 15 residues in the CDR3. CDR3 nucleotides: TGCGCCAGCAGCCTCTCTTTGGGCTCCCCTTACGAGCAGTACTTC. Its translation is CASSLSLGSPYEQYF. The full variable domain, rest sourced from reference TRBV5-1 and TRBJ2-7, is KAGVTQTPRYLIKTRGQQVTLSCSPISGHRSVSWYQQTPGQGLQFLFEYFSETQRNKGNFPGRFSGRQFSNSRSEMNVSTLELGDSALYLCASSLSLGSPYEQYFGPGTRLTVT.

V usage is TRBV29-1 and J usage is TRBJ2-5, with TRBD2 as a possible D gene (5 bases). CDR3 length equals 14 residues. Germline V gene lookup returns CDR1 SQVTM and CDR2 ANQGSEA. The V end lost 3 bases, the J end lost 3 bases, and 14 bases lay between the germline ends. The CDR3 DNA reads TGCAGCGTTGATAGTAGGGTGGGAGAAGAGACCCAGTACTTC. It specifies CSVDSRVGEETQYF.

The V and J genes are TRBV6-5 and TRBJ2-3; 10 bases are shared with TRBD2. This CDR3 has 15 amino acids. Trimming took 4 bases from V and 4 from J; bases not matched to a gene: 5. In germline, CDR1 is MNHEY, CDR2 SVGAGI. The CDR3 sequence is CASSFSGGQADTQYF. CDR3 bases: TGTGCCAGCAGTTTTAGCGGGGGGCAGGCAGATACGCAGTATTTT.

The DNA of the CDR3 is TGCGCCAGCAGTGAGTCGACAAGGGGTAAGGACGAGCAGTACTTC. This translates into CASSESTRGKDEQYF. The chain couples TRBV10-1 to TRBJ2-7, with TRBD1 as a possible D gene (5 bases). CDR1 and CDR2 from the germline V gene are WNHNN and SYGVQD (reference sequence). CDR3 length equals 15 residues. V shed 0 bases and J shed 5 bases, with 14 bases lying between them.

The rearrangement links TRBV7-9 to TRBJ2-1; no reliable D call. CDR1 is SEHNR, CDR2 FQNEAQ, per germline (reference sequence). Trimming stripped 1 base from V and 7 bases from J, with 17 bases between. The length of the CDR3 is 16 residues. The CDR3 loop reads CASSLGSGGFVNEQFF. The CDR3, as DNA: TGTGCCAGCAGCTTAGGTAGTGGTGGGTTTGTAAATGAGCAGTTCTTC.

The chain employs TRBV2 and TRBJ2-1; no definite D call. The CDR3 runs 11 residues. In germline, CDR1 is SNHLY, CDR2 FYNNEI. Deletions cut 7 bases from V and 4 bases from J, with 5 bases between. The CDR3 protein is CASMIYNEQFF. DNA of the CDR3: TGTGCCAGCATGATTTACAATGAGCAGTTCTTC.

This clone came up a few times. CDR3 in amino acids: CASSLSYMDTQYF. CDR3 DNA: TGTGCCAGCAGTTTATCGTATATGGATACGCAGTATTTT. The genes are TRBV27 and TRBJ2-3, with D unclear. Germline V lookup: CDR1 MNHEY, CDR2 SMNVEV (reference sequence). There are 13 residues in the CDR3. The V and J ends lost 0 bases and 6 bases respectively, with 7 bases between them.

The genes are TRBV6-6 and TRBJ2-1; D possibly matches TRBD1 or TRBD2 (5 bases each). V gave up 7 bases and J gave up 5 bases, with 18 bases separating them. The CDR3 covers 15 residues. The germline V gene encodes CDR1 MNHNY and CDR2 SVGAGI (reference sequence). In DNA, the CDR3 is TGTGCCAGCAATAACGAGGGGTTAATGCACAATGAGCAGTTCTTC. It translates to CASNNEGLMHNEQFF.

The genes are TRBV7-9 and TRBJ2-7; TRBD2 agrees at 8 bases. Germline V gives CDR1 SEHNR, CDR2 FQNEAQ (reference sequence). Trimming cost V 5 bases and J 6 bases; bases outside gene matches: 12. The CDR3 has 15 amino acids. In DNA form, the CDR3 reads TGTGCCAGCAGCCCGCGGATAGCGGGAAGGGGCGAGCAGTACTTC. This encodes CASSPRIAGRGEQYF.

This sequence joins TRBV25-1 and TRBJ1-4, with D perhaps matching TRBD1 (5 bases). CDR3 length: 14 residues. Germline V lookup: CDR1 MGHDK, CDR2 SYGVNS. With 5 bases removed from V and 6 bases from J, the gap between germline ends came to 13 bases. Here the CDR3 DNA reads TGTGCCAGCAGTTTTGGGGGTGGAGATGAAAAACTGTTTTTT. Amino acid sequence: CASSFGGGDEKLFF.

The rearrangement uses TRBV6-6 and TRBJ1-2; D is unclear. The CDR3 covers 14 residues. Trimming stripped 0 bases from V and 3 bases from J, with 8 bases between. CDR1 MNHNY and CDR2 SVGAGI come from the germline V gene (reference sequence). In DNA form, the CDR3 reads TGTGCCAGCAGTTACTCGCTCGGGGACTATGGCTACACCTTC. The encoded protein is CASSYSLGDYGYTF.

The chain couples TRBV6-1 to TRBJ1-1, with TRBD1 as a possible D gene (5 bases). Looked up from germline, CDR1 is MNHNS and CDR2 is SASEGT. The CDR3 consists of 14 residues. Trimming took off 5 bases at V and 2 bases at J, with 12 bases between the two ends. The DNA of the CDR3 is TGTGCCAGCAGTAAGACAGAAAGCAACACTGAAGCTTTCTTT. Its translation: CASSKTESNTEAFF.

The gene calls are TRBV4-1 and TRBJ1-1; no clear D. Germline V CDR1 and CDR2: MGHRA, YSYEKL. The length of the CDR3 is 13 residues. The germline V and J ends were trimmed by 4 bases and 5 bases, with 11 bases remaining between them. CDR3 DNA sequence: TGCGCCAGCAGCCCCTGGCAGAAGACTGAAGCTTTCTTT. It is translated as CASSPWQKTEAFF.

The chain joins TRBV5-4 to TRBJ2-3; D is unclear. Trimming stripped 0 bases from V and 2 bases from J, with 10 bases between. CDR1 is SGHNT and CDR2 is YYREEE in the germline V gene (reference sequence). The CDR3 loop spans 15 amino acids. CDR3 DNA: TGTGCCAGCAGCTTGGACCAGACGTCCACAGATACGCAGTATTTT. Translation gives CASSLDQTSTDTQYF.